These 13 T cell receptor beta chains were all obtained from the same sample, sequenced in a study of shared clonotypes between healthy human individuals. Assay used: immunoSEQ multiplex PCR; TCRdb lists only in-frame clones, some missing. The table shows more than 2,000,000 clones, with 85% to 95% occurring only once. What was sequenced was naive CD4+ T cells from PBMCs. Described subset: CD45RA+ positively selected. The receptors derive from a young man in good health. Some clones in this sample may be carry-over from other donors' samples.

V and J are TRBV5-1 and TRBJ2-2; D is uncertain. V lost 3 bases to trimming and J lost 1 base, with 7 bases between them. Looked up from germline, CDR1 is SGHRS and CDR2 is YFSETQ. The CDR3 is made up of 14 amino acids. The CDR3, as DNA: TGCGCCAGCAGCTCAGAAGTGAACACCGGGGAGCTGTTTTTT. Amino acids: CASSSEVNTGELFF.

The J gene is TRBJ2-1, the V gene TRBV2, with 13 nucleotides matching TRBD2. Trimming removed 5 bases from V and 8 bases from J; junction bases left unmatched: 6. The CDR3 covers 15 residues. Per germline, CDR1 SNHLY and CDR2 FYNNEI. The CDR3 spells CASSFGLAGVDEQFF. The CDR3 bases are TGTGCCAGCAGTTTCGGACTAGCGGGAGTCGATGAGCAGTTCTTC.

The rearrangement joins TRBV28 to TRBJ2-7; tentatively, D is TRBD1 (6 bases). The V gene lost 6 bases and the J gene lost 0 bases, with 15 bases spanning the gap. The CDR3 is 15 amino acids. The V gene's germline CDR1 is MDHEN and CDR2 SYDVKM. CDR3 coding DNA: TGTGCCAGCAGCAGCGGACAGTCGTTCTCCTACGAGCAGTACTTC. Protein: CASSSGQSFSYEQYF.

This rearrangement joins TRBV19 to TRBJ1-4, with 11 bases fitting TRBD1. With 7 bases clipped from V and 10 bases from J, the junction kept 8 bases outside the gene matches. Germline assignment: CDR1 LNHDA and CDR2 SQIVND (reference sequence). This CDR3 region has 14 residues. CDR3 loop: CASKGQGENGKLFF. In DNA form, the CDR3 reads TGTGCCAGTAAGGGACAGGGGGAAAACGGAAAACTGTTTTTT. The whole variable domain, remainder taken from reference TRBV19 and TRBJ1-4, is DGGITQSPKYLFRKEGQNVTLSCEQNLNHDAMYWYRQDPGQGLRLIYYSQIVNDFQKGDIAEGYSVSREKKESFPLTVTSAQKNPTAFYLCASKGQGENGKLFFGSGTQLSVL.

The V call is TRBV9, the J call TRBJ2-7; no definite D call. Germline CDR1 and CDR2: SGDLS and YYNGEE. This CDR3 contains 15 residues. V was pared by 7 bases and J by 0 bases, with 17 bases between. The CDR3, as DNA: TGTGCCAGCTGCCCCCACGAGGAGAGCTCCTACGAGCAGTACTTC. Its protein product is CASCPHEESSYEQYF.

The V gene is TRBV6-6, the J gene TRBJ2-7; D not resolved. The CDR3 loop spans 15 amino acids. Germline V gene lookup returns CDR1 MNHNY and CDR2 SVGAGI (reference sequence). V was trimmed by 4 bases and J by 2 bases, leaving 15 bases between them. This CDR3 is CASSSQSTRPYEQYF. The CDR3 DNA is TGTGCCAGCAGTTCACAGTCGACCCGACCCTACGAGCAGTACTTC.

This clone was counted a single time. The DNA for the CDR3 is TGTGCCAGCAGCTTGGGGACTAGCGGGAGCGAGCAGTACTTC. Translating it yields CASSLGTSGSEQYF. The chain employs TRBV11-3 and TRBJ2-7; the match to TRBD2 covers 14 bases. Germline CDR1 SGHNT, CDR2 YENEEA. The CDR3 has 14 amino acids. Trimming took 3 bases from V and 6 from J; bases not matched to a gene: 1.

This chain uses TRBV18 with TRBJ2-7; 7 nucleotides line up with TRBD2. J lost 3 bases, V lost 4 bases, and 12 bases had no gene match. The CDR3 is 16 residues long. Germline-derived CDR1 and CDR2 are KGHSH and LQKENI. CDR3: CASSLTGSSGDYEQYF. CDR3 coding DNA: TGTGCCAGCTCACTCACGGGCTCTAGCGGTGACTACGAGCAGTACTTC.

The chain links TRBV11-1 to TRBJ2-3; 12 nucleotides line up with TRBD2. Germline lookup yields CDR1 SGHAT and CDR2 FQDESV (reference sequence). The CDR3 is made up of 16 amino acids. V trimming: 7 bases; J trimming: 2 bases; junction bases outside the gene matches: 7. CDR3 protein: CASTSRTSGDTDTQYF. For the CDR3, the DNA is TGTGCCAGCACCTCCAGGACTAGCGGGGACACAGATACGCAGTATTTT.

The genes are TRBV5-1 and TRBJ1-4; no clear D. CDR3 length equals 14 residues. V gave up 1 base and J gave up 8 bases, with 12 bases separating them. Per the germline V gene, CDR1 is SGHRS and CDR2 is YFSETQ. The CDR3 is CASSLRTPEEKLFF. The DNA for the CDR3 is TGCGCCAGCAGCTTGCGGACCCCTGAGGAAAAACTGTTTTTT.

The V gene is TRBV28, the J gene TRBJ2-6; D gene ambiguous. Germline V gives CDR1 MDHEN, CDR2 SYDVKM. This CDR3 contains 16 residues. With 6 bases removed from V and 0 bases from J, the gap between germline ends came to 12 bases. CDR3 residues: CASRNELGSGANVLTF. For the CDR3, the DNA is TGTGCCAGCAGGAACGAGCTAGGCTCTGGGGCCAACGTCCTGACTTTC.

The chain links TRBV4-1 to TRBJ1-1; D remains unclear. Per germline, CDR1 MGHRA and CDR2 YSYEKL. The CDR3 contains 14 residues. Trimming stripped 1 base from V and 5 bases from J, with 11 bases between. The CDR3 loop is CASSQVPRVTEAFF. CDR3 nucleotide sequence: TGCGCCAGCAGCCAAGTCCCTCGAGTGACTGAAGCTTTCTTT.

The chain is built from TRBV11-2 and TRBJ2-3; TRBD2 matches 11 bases. Germline V gene lookup returns CDR1 SGHAT and CDR2 FQNNGV. The CDR3 contains 15 residues. Trimming took 3 bases from V and 6 from J; bases not matched to a gene: 5. The CDR3 protein is CASSFLAGGGDTQYF. DNA of the CDR3: TGTGCCAGCAGCTTTCTAGCGGGAGGAGGGGATACGCAGTATTTT.